Each of the 9 T cell receptor beta chains below was sequenced from the same sample in a study of blood T cell repertoires in COVID-19. This table comes from immunoSEQ multiplex PCR, and its TCRdb copy is limited to in-frame clones, with some not included. Counted here are roughly 70,000 clones, approximately 71% occurring once; the ten biggest clones make up under 2.5%. Material for sequencing was peripheral blood. The receptors stem from a man between 65 and 80 years old with COVID-19, enrolled during active disease.

This clone came up a few times. This rearrangement joins TRBV28 to TRBJ2-7; TRBD2 agrees at 15 bases. In germline, CDR1 is MDHEN, CDR2 SYDVKM. The CDR3 has 16 amino acids. V was pared by 6 bases and J by 6 bases, with 9 bases of the junction left unmatched. CDR3 protein: CASSLGLAGGPGEQYF. DNA for the CDR3: TGTGCCAGCAGCCTAGGACTAGCGGGAGGGCCTGGCGAGCAGTACTTC.

The chain couples TRBV27 to TRBJ2-7; D possibly corresponds to TRBD1 (5 bases). Per the germline V gene, CDR1 is MNHEY and CDR2 is SMNVEV (reference sequence). V was clipped by 3 bases and J by 6 bases, with 21 bases between them. The CDR3 has 16 residues. The CDR3 coding sequence is TGTGCCAGCAGTTTTTTCCTTTTGGGCAGGGTCGTCGAGCAGTACTTC. Translating gives CASSFFLLGRVVEQYF.

This clone appeared a single time. The V call is TRBV28, the J call TRBJ2-1; a weak D match, TRBD2 (6 bases). This CDR3 region has 13 residues. The germline V gene has CDR1 MDHEN and CDR2 SYDVKM. The V gene lost 5 bases and the J gene lost 15 bases, with 20 bases spanning the gap. This CDR3 reads CASSLQTVGGPFF. DNA for the CDR3: TGTGCCAGCAGTCTACAAACAGTGGGGGGACCGTTCTTC.

This chain connects TRBV28 to TRBJ2-7, with 9 bases lining up with TRBD1. The CDR3 runs to 15 residues. CDR1 and CDR2 from the germline V gene are MDHEN and SYDVKM. J lost 1 base, V lost 6 bases, and 7 bases had no gene match. Written as DNA, the CDR3 is TGTGCCAGCAGACAACAGGGGGCCGGGTCCTACGAGCAGTACTTC. It specifies CASRQQGAGSYEQYF.

The J gene is TRBJ2-1, the V gene TRBV6-5; TRBD2 might be the D (6 bases). The germline CDR1 and CDR2 sequences are MNHEY and SVGAGI. The CDR3 is 14 amino acids. Between the trimmed V and J ends, which lost 6 bases and 7 bases, there was a span of 16 bases. The CDR3 DNA sequence: TGTGCCAGCAGCGTGGCAGGAGGGGATAATGAGCAGTTCTTC. Protein sequence: CASSVAGGDNEQFF.

This clone was recorded once. The chain is built from TRBV24-1 and TRBJ1-5; weak D call: TRBD1 (6 bases). The CDR3 has 15 residues. Trimming took off 4 bases at V and 7 bases at J, with 16 bases between the two ends. Germline V CDR1 and CDR2: KGHDR, SFDVKD. CDR3 sequence: CATSDPRSTGQPQHF. CDR3 nucleotide sequence: TGTGCCACCAGTGACCCGCGGTCGACAGGACAGCCCCAGCATTTT.

This rearrangement joins TRBV6-5 to TRBJ2-7, with a possible D match to TRBD2 (6 bases). The V and J ends lost 11 bases and 0 bases respectively, with 14 bases between them. The germline V gene has CDR1 MNHEY and CDR2 SVGAGI. CDR3 size: 13 residues. The CDR3 sequence is CAAREAASYEQYF. The DNA of the CDR3 is TGTGCCGCCAGGGAGGCGGCCTCCTACGAGCAGTACTTC.

The rearrangement joins TRBV7-9 to TRBJ2-3, with D maybe TRBD2 (6 bases). Per germline, CDR1 SEHNR and CDR2 FQNEAQ (reference sequence). The ends were cut back, 11 bases at V and 3 bases at J, with 12 bases in the middle. This CDR3 spans 12 amino acids. The chain's CDR3 is CASGAGTDTQYF. DNA for the CDR3: TGTGCCTCGGGTGCGGGAACAGATACGCAGTATTTT.

This clone appeared a few times. V gene TRBV27 combines with J gene TRBJ2-2, with 10 positions matching TRBD2. The trim removed 3 bases at V and 3 bases at J, leaving 4 bases unmatched. The CDR3 is 16 amino acids. Germline V lookup: CDR1 MNHEY, CDR2 SMNVEV (reference sequence). CDR3 amino acids: CASSLPSGRDTGELFF. The CDR3 nucleotides read TGTGCCAGCAGTTTGCCCAGCGGGAGGGACACCGGGGAGCTGTTTTTT.